This paragraph reports one T cell receptor (beta chain). The data originate from a study of T cell responses to AZD1222 COVID-19 vaccine. This CDR3 is built from 13 residues. The V gene's germline CDR1 is SGHTA and CDR2 FQGNSA. With 6 bases removed from V and 1 base from J, the gap between germline ends came to 6 bases. Repertoires were generated with immunoSEQ multiplex PCR, while TCRdb's copy carries only in-frame clones and drops some. The sample has approximately 140,000 clones; approximately 94% are singletons. The chain is built from TRBV7-2 and TRBJ2-2; D is uncertain. The sequences come from peripheral blood, collected on day 0 of AZD1222 vaccination. The TCR was taken from an adult in good health. This CDR3 reads CASSHQNTGELFF. The CDR3 nucleotides are TGTGCCAGCAGTCATCAGAACACCGGGGAGCTGTTTTTT. The full variable domain, in which reference TRBV7-2 and TRBJ2-2 provide the parts outside the CDR3, is GAGVSQSPSNKVTEKGKDVELRCDPISGHTALYWYRQSLGQGLEFLIYFQGNSAPDKSGLPSDRFSAERTGGSVSTLTIQRTQQEDSAVYLCASSHQNTGELFFGEGSRLTVL.